The T cell receptor (beta chain) under discussion was sequenced for a study of identical twins. After removal of 2 bases from V and 6 bases from J, the junction contained 5 bases not matched to a gene. The CDR3 consists of 14 residues. Germline CDR1 reads ENHRY; CDR2 reads SYGVKD. One entry per CDR3 protein, called by TCRdb with MiXCR from the 5' RACE reads. In the table there are about 720,000 distinct CDR3 sequences, 8.6% of which are singletons. All donors were healthy, and all were Caucasian. Study-wide points: Diverse VJ usage suggested most zero-insertion clonotypes were not invariant T cells.

For this clonotype: Its antigen is unknown.

The data were also submitted as part of a second study, on yellow fever vaccine responses in identical twins.

Sequenced sample: PBMCs. This TCR came from a young woman in good health. The gene calls are TRBV10-3 and TRBJ2-7; 9 bases are a match to TRBD1. The CDR3 loop reads CAISEVGQGSEQYF. CDR3 coding DNA: TGTGCCATCAGTGAGGTCGGACAGGGGTCCGAGCAGTACTTC.